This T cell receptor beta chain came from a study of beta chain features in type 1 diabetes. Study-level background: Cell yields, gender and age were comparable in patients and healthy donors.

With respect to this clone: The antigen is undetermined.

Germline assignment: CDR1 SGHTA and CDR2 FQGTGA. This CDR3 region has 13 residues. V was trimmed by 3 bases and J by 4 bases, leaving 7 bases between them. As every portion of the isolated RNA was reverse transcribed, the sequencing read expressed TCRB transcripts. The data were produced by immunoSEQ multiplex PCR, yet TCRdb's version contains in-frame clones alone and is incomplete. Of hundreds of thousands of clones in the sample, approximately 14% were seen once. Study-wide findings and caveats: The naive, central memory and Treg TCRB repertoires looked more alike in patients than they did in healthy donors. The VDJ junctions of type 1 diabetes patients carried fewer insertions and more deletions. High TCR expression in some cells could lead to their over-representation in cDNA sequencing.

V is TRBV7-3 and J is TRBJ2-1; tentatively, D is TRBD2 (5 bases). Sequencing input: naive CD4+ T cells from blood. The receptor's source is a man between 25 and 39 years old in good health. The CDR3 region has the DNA TGTGCCAGCAGCTTGGACTTTTACAATGAGCAGTTCTTC. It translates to CASSLDFYNEQFF.